The clone carrying this TCR beta chain was observed at least ten times. The source of the sample is a study of neurological immune-mediated disorders. TCRdb processed the 5' RACE reads anew with MiXCR; each CDR3 protein has one entry. The sample contains about 40,000 distinct CDR3 sequences, 2.5% of which appear only once. The CDR3 contains 16 residues. Germline-derived CDR1 and CDR2 are SGHRS and YFSETQ. Unmatched junction bases numbered 6, after V lost 0 bases and J lost 2 bases. The sequence derives from a man over 45 with multiple sclerosis. This sequence joins TRBV5-1 and TRBJ2-3; 7 bases match TRBD1. Sequencing was done on a sample of PBMCs. For the CDR3, the DNA is TGCGCCAGCAGCTTGGCGGGGACAGTGGTCACAGATACGCAGTATTTT. It is translated as CASSLAGTVVTDTQYF.